This record concerns one TCR beta chain sequence. Germline trimming cut 4 bases from V and 3 bases from J; bases unmatched to any gene: 7. The germline V gene has CDR1 SGHNT and CDR2 YYREEE (reference sequence). CDR3 length: 14 residues. The protocol was immunoSEQ multiplex PCR, while the TCRdb copy is restricted to in-frame clones and leaves out a portion. The table lists more than 50,000 clones, approximately 86% of them singletons. The data belong to a study of OX40 agonist ivuxolimab in advanced cancers. Sequenced here: CD4+ or CD8+ T cells sorted from blood, sampled in a trial of the OX40 agonist ivuxolimab. The chain uses TRBV5-4 and TRBJ2-7, with 7 bases fitting TRBD1. This sequence originates from an adult with an advanced solid tumor such as melanoma, head and neck, liver or kidney cancer. The CDR3 reads CASSVRDRIYEQYF. CDR3 DNA sequence: TGTGCCAGCAGCGTCCGGGACAGAATCTACGAGCAGTACTTC.